This is a list of T cell receptor beta chains from one sample in a study of blood T cell repertoires in COVID-19. Produced via immunoSEQ multiplex PCR; TCRdb's table is partial and in-frame only. This sample yields roughly 250,000 clones, of which 75% to 95% are seen a single time; approximately 2.5% belongs to the top ten. Sequenced: peripheral blood. These receptors were obtained from a person between 18 and 35 years old with COVID-19, enrolled during active disease. The conserved cysteine and the conserved F or W are not part of the CDR3 here. Clone size is given for some rows only: seen once, a few or many times, or a class if the clone is expanded.

NA | TRBJ1-6 | TRBV25-1 | ASSGPRSGRDNSPLH
NA | TRBJ2-7 | TRBV6-5 | AIGQGDEQY
few | TRBJ2-2 | TRBV3-1/TRBV3-2 | ASSRRTGGGTGELF
NA | TRBJ2-3 | TRBV9 | ASSTGLAAKTDTQY
few | TRBJ1-1 | TRBV6-5 | ASSRGTGRQAF
NA | TRBJ2-3 | TRBV29-1 | SAPGHGTSGRADTQY
NA | TRBJ1-3 | TRBV6-5 | ASIYGPNSGNTIY
NA | TRBJ2-6 | TRBV7-6 | ASSLGGGLIEGANVLT
NA | TRBJ1-2 | TRBV2 | ASSEYREINGYT
NA | TRBJ1-4 | TRBV5-6 | ASSPWALNEKLF
NA | TRBJ2-7 | TRBV2 | ASNYGHGISYEQY
once | TRBJ2-3 | TRBV5-8 | ASSWTGGTTDTQY
NA | TRBJ2-7 | TRBV7-2 | ASSLNSGRVLGSYEQY
NA | TRBJ2-7 | TRBV6-5 | ASSYSTLDRGYEQY
NA | TRBJ2-3 | TRBV7-9 | ASSRTSGSGDTQY
NA | TRBJ2-7 | TRBV5-4 | ASSPPGQGVVEQY
NA | TRBJ2-1 | TRBV24-1 | ATSDSRTGRTYNEQF
NA | TRBJ1-4 | TRBV2 | ASSEEGTDEKLF
NA | TRBJ2-1 | TRBV25-1 | ASSEQIGTVYNEQF
few | TRBJ1-2 | TRBV9 | ASSTSIEGDYGYT
NA | TRBJ1-6 | TRBV5-6 | ASSKQGVLSSPLH
NA | TRBJ2-1 | TRBV6-2/TRBV6-3 | ASSYSTQRDYNEQF
NA | TRBJ2-7 | TRBV29-1 | SVEVLINAGLAGPLSYEQY
NA | TRBJ2-2 | TRBV28 | ASSLGPTLTGELF
once | TRBJ2-2 | TRBV10-1 | ASSGTGSRAGELF
NA | TRBJ1-2 | TRBV29-1 | SVEDTGFNYGYT
NA | TRBJ1-5 | TRBV28 | ASRPTTDFSNQPQH
NA | TRBJ1-1 | TRBV11-2 | ASSELLQGEAF
NA | TRBJ2-3 | TRBV24-1 | ATSDLRVGDTQY
NA | TRBJ2-7 | TRBV6-5 | ASSYSTSGRGEQY
NA | TRBJ1-4 | TRBV4-1 | ASSQGKQLNEKLF
NA | TRBJ2-7 | TRBV28 | ASSSQRGEKGYEQY
NA | TRBJ2-4 | TRBV19 | ASSIGRLAGDIQY
NA | TRBJ1-2 | TRBV2 | ASSPGTDYGYT
NA | TRBJ2-5 | TRBV7-2 | ASSIGLAGGETQY
NA | TRBJ2-2 | TRBV10-3 | AISDSRKQANTGELF
NA | TRBJ1-2 | TRBV7-9 | ASSQTGAAYGYT
NA | TRBJ2-2 | TRBV5-1 | ASSLSAGLNTGELF
NA | TRBJ1-4 | TRBV6-6 | ASRRRTATNEKLF
once | TRBJ1-1 | TRBV6-5 | ASSSGTGSVTEAF
NA | TRBJ2-3 | TRBV7-8 | ASNELAGILANTDTQY